Each of the 29 T cell receptor beta chains below was sequenced from the same sample in a study of blood T cells in healthy people across ages. The authors ran a second PCR of roughly 6 to 12 cycles using a sample-barcoded 5' primer and a J-beta primer mix. TCRdb recomputed calls from the 5' RACE reads with MiXCR, one row per CDR3 protein. The sample includes 1.5 million to 2 million distinct CDR3 sequences, roughly 28% seen only once; the top ten take 7.7%. Input material: blood. The receptors here all came from a woman in her twenties or thirties in good health.

Only a few counts were recorded for this clonotype. This sequence joins TRBV2 and TRBJ2-4; 8 nucleotides agree with TRBD1. The ends lost 11 bases at V and 5 bases at J; junction bases unmatched: 5. The CDR3 covers 12 residues. Per the germline V gene, CDR1 is SNHLY and CDR2 is FYNNEI. CDR3 DNA sequence: TGTGCCGGCGAGGGACAGGAAAACATTCAGTACTTC. It yields the protein CAGEGQENIQYF.

This clonotype was counted a few times. This chain uses TRBV5-1 with TRBJ2-3; TRBD1 agrees at 8 bases. The CDR3 is made up of 13 amino acids. The germline V gene encodes CDR1 SGHRS and CDR2 YFSETQ. V lost 7 bases and J lost 4; bases outside the gene matches: 5. The CDR3 DNA is TGCGCCAGCGGACAGGGAGGTTCAGATACGCAGTATTTT. Amino acid sequence: CASGQGGSDTQYF. Complete variable domain (other parts from reference TRBV5-1 and TRBJ2-3): KAGVTQTPRYLIKTRGQQVTLSCSPISGHRSVSWYQQTPGQGLQFLFEYFSETQRNKGNFPGRFSGRQFSNSRSEMNVSTLELGDSALYLCASGQGGSDTQYFGPGTRLTVL.

This clonotype was counted a few times. This chain uses TRBV3-1 with TRBJ1-1; D remains ambiguous. V lost 0 bases and J 0 bases, leaving 8 bases between the germline ends. The CDR3 loop spans 15 amino acids. CDR1 and CDR2 (germline): LGHDT, YNNKEL (reference sequence). The CDR3 protein is CASSQERRVNTEAFF. The CDR3 DNA sequence: TGTGCCAGCAGCCAAGAGCGGAGGGTGAACACTGAAGCTTTCTTT.

This CDR3 is CASSLGRPYTEAFF. The CDR3 region has the DNA TGTGCCAGCAGCTTGGGACGGCCATACACTGAAGCTTTCTTT. V usage is TRBV5-6 and J usage is TRBJ1-1; D remains ambiguous. Germline CDR1 SGHDT, CDR2 YYEEEE. CDR3 length: 14 amino acids. Trimming cost V 0 bases and J 3 bases, with 9 bases left between them.

This clonotype showed up just a few times. The rearrangement uses TRBV10-3 and TRBJ1-1; D is possibly TRBD1 (6 bases). This CDR3 has 12 amino acids. Per the germline V gene, CDR1 is ENHRY and CDR2 is SYGVKD. Trimming removed 10 bases at V and 8 bases at J, with 17 bases between. CDR3 in amino acids: CATGGESKEAFF. The CDR3 DNA is TGTGCCACCGGGGGCGAATCTAAGGAAGCTTTCTTT.

About this clonotype: At one end, the junction sequence differs from germline, possibly due to a read error. J is TRBJ1-2 and V is TRBV5-1, with D tentatively TRBD1 (5 bases). CDR1 is SGHRS and CDR2 is YFSETQ in the germline V gene. The CDR3 sequence is 13 residues long. CDR3 bases: TGCGTCAGCAGCCCGGGACGACTATATGGCTACACCTTC. It is translated as CVSSPGRLYGYTF.

The table lists this clonotype with a few counts. The V and J genes are TRBV20-1 and TRBJ2-1; possible D gene TRBD2, 5 bases. Per the germline V gene, CDR1 is DFQATT and CDR2 is SNEGSKA (reference sequence). Trimming left V 3 bases short and J 10 bases short, with 22 bases between. The CDR3 is 15 amino acids. CDR3 DNA: TGCAGTGCTAGTATTGCCGGGTTAGCGCGGCAGGAGCAGTTCTTC. This gives the protein CSASIAGLARQEQFF.

This clonotype was found a few times. V is TRBV24-1 and J is TRBJ2-3, with 8 bases matching TRBD2. This CDR3 spans 16 amino acids. Germline V gene sequence: CDR1 KGHDR, CDR2 SFDVKD. With V trimmed by 7 bases and J by 4 bases, 12 bases remained unmatched. This chain's CDR3 is CATRRNGGGEADTQYF. CDR3 sequence (DNA): TGTGCCACCAGACGCAACGGGGGGGGAGAGGCAGATACGCAGTATTTT.

This clonotype was recorded many times. The germline gene is not matched at one end of the junction; a read error may be the cause. The chain carries TRBV5-1 and TRBJ2-7, with D tentatively TRBD2 (5 bases). The CDR3 is 12 amino acids. Germline loops: CDR1 SGHRS, CDR2 YFSETQ. CDR3 loop: CASSRTQYEQYF. The DNA for the CDR3 is TGTGCCAGCAGCCGGACTCAATACGAGCAGTACTTC. The full variable domain, completed using reference TRBV5-1 and TRBJ2-7, is KAGVTQTPRYLIKTRGQQVTLSCSPISGHRSVSWYQQTPGQGLQFLFEYFSETQRNKGNFPGRFSGRQFSNSRSEMNVSTLELGDSALYLCASSRTQYEQYFGPGTRLTVT.

This clonotype has a handful of counts. In DNA, the CDR3 is TGTGCCAGCAGCTGGGCGCGTCGGCGGAGAATAGCCAAAAACATTCAGTACTTC. It encodes CASSWARRRRIAKNIQYF. This chain connects TRBV7-2 to TRBJ2-4; no clear D gene. The CDR3 covers 18 residues. Germline values: CDR1 SGHTA, CDR2 FQGNSA. V was pared by 4 bases and J by 0 bases, with 19 bases between.

This clonotype occurred a few times. The genes are TRBV11-2 and TRBJ1-6; D call uncertain. The CDR3 spans 15 residues. The V end was cut by 1 base, the J end by 10 bases, with 14 bases between. Germline CDR1 is SGHAT and CDR2 is FQNNGV. The CDR3 protein is CASSLGRAFGSPLHF. The CDR3 DNA sequence: TGTGCCAGCAGCTTAGGGAGGGCTTTTGGGTCACCCCTCCACTTT.

Details on this clonotype: A single base separates this from a much larger clone, so it may be a read error. The CDR3 nucleotides are TGCGCCAGCAGACGGAACGGACCCTACGAGCGGTACTTC. Amino acid sequence: CASRRNGPYERYF. The rearrangement uses TRBV5-1 and TRBJ2-7, with unresolved D. The CDR3 length is 13 residues. Germline values: CDR1 SGHRS, CDR2 YFSETQ.

This chain links TRBV30 with TRBJ2-3; 10 bases align to TRBD2. The germline gives CDR1 GTSNPN, CDR2 SVGIG (reference sequence). The CDR3 has 17 amino acids. V lost 7 bases and J lost 1; bases outside the gene matches: 14. The CDR3, as DNA: TGTGCCTACGCAGTTAGCGGGAGGTCCCTTCGCACAGATACGCAGTATTTT. This sequence encodes CAYAVSGRSLRTDTQYF.

A few counts support this clonotype. The J gene is TRBJ2-3, the V gene TRBV20-1; D not resolved. CDR1 and CDR2 (germline): DFQATT, SNEGSKA (reference sequence). There are 12 residues in the CDR3. Trimming cost V 7 bases and J 3 bases, with 11 bases left between them. Here the CDR3 DNA reads TGCAGTGAATCGGGTCCTACAGATACGCAGTATTTT. Translating gives CSESGPTDTQYF.

The chain joins TRBV6-1 to TRBJ2-3; no clear D gene. CDR3 length: 15 residues. Trimming removed 2 bases at V and 3 bases at J, with 12 bases between. Germline V gives CDR1 MNHNS, CDR2 SASEGT. This CDR3 is CASSENSPRTDTQYF. CDR3 sequence (DNA): TGTGCCAGCAGTGAAAACTCCCCTAGGACAGATACGCAGTATTTT.

This chain joins TRBV5-6 and TRBJ1-1; possibly TRBD1 for D (5 bases). CDR3 length equals 20 residues. Germline assignment: CDR1 SGHDT and CDR2 YYEEEE. V was shortened by 0 bases and J by 4 bases, with 28 bases between the two germline ends. CDR3 DNA: TGTGCCAGCAGCTTGGTTGGCAGGGAAAAGGCTTATAAGGGAAGCACTGAAGCTTTCTTT. Amino acids: CASSLVGREKAYKGSTEAFF. The full variable domain, its missing parts supplied by reference TRBV5-6 and TRBJ1-1, is DAGVTQSPTHLIKTRGQQVTLRCSPKSGHDTVSWYQQALGQGPQFIFQYYEEEERQRGNFPDRFSGHQFPNYSSELNVNALLLGDSALYLCASSLVGREKAYKGSTEAFFGQGTRLTVV.

The chain uses TRBV6-5 and TRBJ2-2, with 7 bases aligning to TRBD2. The CDR3 is 18 residues long. CDR1 is MNHEY, CDR2 SVGAGI, per germline. V gave up 2 bases and J gave up 3 bases; unmatched junction bases: 12. The CDR3 nucleotides read TGTGCCAGCAGTTACCCTCCGGGACTACCGGGGGACACCGGGGAGCTGTTTTTT. Encoded protein: CASSYPPGLPGDTGELFF.

As concerns this clonotype: Germline and junction disagree at one end, which may indicate a read error. The chain carries TRBV27 and TRBJ2-7; 8 nucleotides align to TRBD1. The J call is doubtful: the DNA matches TRBJ2-5 better. Germline V gives CDR1 MNHEY, CDR2 SMNVEV (reference sequence). CDR3 length: 13 amino acids. The CDR3 is CAGSNDRGETQYF. Here the CDR3 DNA reads TGTGCCGGCAGCAACGACAGGGGAGAGACCCAGTACTTC.

This clonotype was picked up many times. The chain combines TRBV20-1 with TRBJ2-5; D ambiguous. V lost 3 bases, J lost 6 bases, and 14 bases lay in between. The CDR3 is 13 residues long. Per the germline V gene, CDR1 is DFQATT and CDR2 is SNEGSKA (reference sequence). The CDR3 here is CSASRKGVQTQYF. The CDR3 DNA sequence: TGCAGTGCTAGTCGCAAAGGTGTGCAGACCCAGTACTTC.

The chain employs TRBV7-8 and TRBJ2-3; TRBD2 matches at 9 bases. The CDR3 has 18 residues. V shed 5 bases and J 5 bases; nucleotides not matched to a gene: 17. Germline V gene lookup returns CDR1 SGHVS and CDR2 FQNEAQ. This chain's CDR3 is CASSPTRYGGRAVDTQYF. CDR3 nucleotides: TGTGCCAGCAGCCCCACTCGGTACGGCGGGAGGGCCGTAGATACGCAGTATTTT.

This chain uses TRBV16 with TRBJ1-1, with D hard to call. CDR1 KGHSY and CDR2 FQNENV come from the germline V gene. The CDR3 is 15 residues long. With 0 bases removed from V and 2 bases from J, the gap between germline ends came to 10 bases. The CDR3 region has the DNA TGTGCCAGCAGCCAATCTAGGATGGCTAACACTGAAGCTTTCTTT. It is translated as CASSQSRMANTEAFF.

The V gene is TRBV4-2, the J gene TRBJ2-1; no firm D call. This CDR3 has 12 amino acids. CDR1 is LGHNA, CDR2 YNFKEQ, per germline. V was clipped by 4 bases and J by 8 bases, with 9 bases between them. CDR3 sequence reads: CASSREYDEQFF. The CDR3 DNA sequence: TGTGCCAGCAGCCGGGAATACGATGAGCAGTTCTTC.

J is TRBJ2-2 and V is TRBV7-6, with D maybe TRBD2 (6 bases). This CDR3 contains 16 residues. With 3 bases removed from V and 2 bases from J, the gap between germline ends came to 13 bases. CDR1 and CDR2 (germline): SGHVS, FNYEAQ. The CDR3 protein is CASSFSWRGNTGELFF. The CDR3 DNA reads as TGTGCCAGCAGCTTTTCGTGGAGGGGTAACACCGGGGAGCTGTTTTTT.

This clonotype has only one observation. This rearrangement joins TRBV6-5 to TRBJ2-1; TRBD2 might be the D (5 bases). The length of the CDR3 is 13 residues. The V gene lost 8 bases and the J gene lost 7 bases, with 15 bases spanning the gap. Germline V gene sequence: CDR1 MNHEY, CDR2 SVGAGI. The CDR3 DNA follows: TGTGCCAGCGGGAGACGGGGTAGGAATGAGCAGTTCTTC. Protein sequence: CASGRRGRNEQFF.

This clonotype has a handful of counts. A much larger clone lies one base from this, so it may be a read error. The V gene is TRBV27, the J gene TRBJ2-1; 8 bases map to TRBD2. This CDR3 spans 14 amino acids. Trimming took 0 bases from V and 12 from J; bases not matched to a gene: 7. CDR1 and CDR2 (germline): MNHEY, SMNVEV (reference sequence). CDR3 sequence reads: CASSLSAGGDLQFF. Written as DNA, the CDR3 is TGTGCCAGCAGTTTATCTGCGGGGGGCGATTTGCAGTTCTTC.

J is TRBJ1-5 and V is TRBV2; 8 nucleotides match TRBD1. Germline-derived CDR1 and CDR2 are SNHLY and FYNNEI. CDR3 length equals 14 residues. Trimming removed 8 bases from V and 4 bases from J; junction bases left unmatched: 7. Here the CDR3 DNA reads TGTGCCAGCGAGTCGCGACAGGGGAATCAGCCCCAGCATTTT. It translates to CASESRQGNQPQHF. Combining the CDR3 with reference TRBV2 and TRBJ1-5 gives the whole variable domain EPEVTQTPSHQVTQMGQEVILRCVPISNHLYFYWYRQILGQKVEFLVSFYNNEISEKSEIFDDQFSVERPDGSNFTLKIRSTKLEDSAMYFCASESRQGNQPQHFGDGTRLSIL.

This sequence joins TRBV13 and TRBJ2-1, with 7 bases fitting TRBD1. V trimming: 1 base; J trimming: 5 bases; junction bases outside the gene matches: 5. This CDR3 comprises 15 residues. CDR1 is PRHDT and CDR2 is FYEKMQ in the germline V gene (reference sequence). The CDR3 is CASSLAPDRDNEQFF. CDR3 coding DNA: TGTGCCAGCAGCTTAGCCCCCGACAGGGACAATGAGCAGTTCTTC.

This clonotype showed up just a few times. The chain recombines TRBV7-6 with TRBJ2-1, with 9 bases matching TRBD2. V dropped 5 bases and J dropped 10; count of bases not matched to a gene: 12. The CDR3 contains 15 residues. In germline, CDR1 is SGHVS, CDR2 FNYEAQ. DNA for the CDR3: TGTGCCAGCAGCCCACGAGGCGGGGGGGCCGGGGAGCAGTTCTTC. Amino acids: CASSPRGGGAGEQFF.

This clonotype was observed a few times. The rearrangement uses TRBV6-5 and TRBJ2-1; D possibly uses TRBD1 or TRBD2 (6 bases each). The CDR3 totals 14 residues. Germline CDR1 and CDR2: MNHEY and SVGAGI. Trimming pared 11 bases from V and 10 bases from J, leaving 24 bases between. This chain's CDR3 is CACSTRGDSYEQFF. CDR3 bases: TGTGCCTGTTCGACTAGGGGGGACTCCTACGAGCAGTTCTTC.